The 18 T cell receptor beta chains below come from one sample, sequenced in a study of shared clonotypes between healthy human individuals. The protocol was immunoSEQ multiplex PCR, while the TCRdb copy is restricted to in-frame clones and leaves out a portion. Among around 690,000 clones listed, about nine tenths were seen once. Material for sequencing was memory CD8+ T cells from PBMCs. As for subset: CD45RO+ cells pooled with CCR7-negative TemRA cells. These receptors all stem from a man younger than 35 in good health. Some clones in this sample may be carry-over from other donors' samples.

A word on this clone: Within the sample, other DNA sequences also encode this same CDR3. The CDR3 region is CASSPRTSYEQYF. In nucleotides, the CDR3 is TGTGCCAGCAGCCCCCGGACATCTTACGAGCAGTACTTC. V and J are TRBV9 and TRBJ2-7, with D tentatively TRBD1 (5 bases). Trimming removed 4 bases from V and 4 bases from J, with 12 bases in between. Germline CDR1 SGDLS, CDR2 YYNGEE. The CDR3 sequence is 13 residues long.

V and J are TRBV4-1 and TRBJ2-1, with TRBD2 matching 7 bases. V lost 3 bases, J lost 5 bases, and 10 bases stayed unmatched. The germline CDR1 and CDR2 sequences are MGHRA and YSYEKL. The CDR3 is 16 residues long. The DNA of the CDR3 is TGCGCCAGCAGCCAGCCCCCGGGACTACCCGACAATGAGCAGTTCTTC. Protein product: CASSQPPGLPDNEQFF.

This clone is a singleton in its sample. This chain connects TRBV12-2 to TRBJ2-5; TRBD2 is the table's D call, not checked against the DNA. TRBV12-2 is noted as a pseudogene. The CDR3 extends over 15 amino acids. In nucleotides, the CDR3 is TGTGCAAGTCGCTCGGGATACAAGGTTTGGGGGACCCAGTACTTC. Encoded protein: CASRSGYKVWGTQYF.

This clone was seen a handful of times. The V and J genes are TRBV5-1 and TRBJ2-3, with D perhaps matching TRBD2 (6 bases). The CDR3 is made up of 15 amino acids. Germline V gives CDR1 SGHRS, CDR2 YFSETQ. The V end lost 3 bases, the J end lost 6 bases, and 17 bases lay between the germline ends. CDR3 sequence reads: CASSSTLAGMDTQYF. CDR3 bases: TGCGCCAGCAGCTCGACTTTGGCGGGGATGGATACGCAGTATTTT.

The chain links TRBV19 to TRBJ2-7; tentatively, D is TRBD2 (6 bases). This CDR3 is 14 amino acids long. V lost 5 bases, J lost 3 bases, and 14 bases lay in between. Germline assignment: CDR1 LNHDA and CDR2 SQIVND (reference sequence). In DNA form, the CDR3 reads TGTGCCAGTAGTCCGGGAGCCTCGGGCTACGAGCAGTACTTC. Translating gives CASSPGASGYEQYF. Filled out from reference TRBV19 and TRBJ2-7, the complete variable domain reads DGGITQSPKYLFRKEGQNVTLSCEQNLNHDAMYWYRQDPGQGLRLIYYSQIVNDFQKGDIAEGYSVSREKKESFPLTVTSAQKNPTAFYLCASSPGASGYEQYFGPGTRLTVT.

This CDR3 reads CASSWGPEGSGTDTQYF. The CDR3 DNA is TGTGCCAGCAGTTGGGGCCCAGAAGGCAGCGGCACAGATACGCAGTATTTT. This chain uses TRBV27 with TRBJ2-3; tentative D call: TRBD1 (5 bases). CDR3 size: 17 residues. Germline V CDR1 and CDR2: MNHEY, SMNVEV (reference sequence). Trimming removed 4 bases from V and 1 base from J, with 18 bases in between.

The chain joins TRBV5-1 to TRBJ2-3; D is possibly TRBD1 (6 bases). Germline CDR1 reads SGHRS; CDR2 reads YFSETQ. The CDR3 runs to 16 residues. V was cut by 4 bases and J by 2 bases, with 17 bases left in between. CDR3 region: CASSTFPGQPTDTQYF. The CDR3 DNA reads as TGCGCCAGCAGCACCTTCCCGGGACAACCCACAGATACGCAGTATTTT.

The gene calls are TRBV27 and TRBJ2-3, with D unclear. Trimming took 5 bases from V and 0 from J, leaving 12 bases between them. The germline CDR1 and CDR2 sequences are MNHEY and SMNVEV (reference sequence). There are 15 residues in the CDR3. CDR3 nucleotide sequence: TGTGCCAGCAGTCCCCTCCAGAAGAGCACAGATACGCAGTATTTT. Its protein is CASSPLQKSTDTQYF.

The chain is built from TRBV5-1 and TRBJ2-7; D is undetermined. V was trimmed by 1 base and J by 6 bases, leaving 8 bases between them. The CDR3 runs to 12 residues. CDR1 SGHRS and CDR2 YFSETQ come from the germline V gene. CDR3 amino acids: CASSLFGPEQYF. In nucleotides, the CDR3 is TGCGCCAGCAGCTTGTTTGGACCCGAGCAGTACTTC. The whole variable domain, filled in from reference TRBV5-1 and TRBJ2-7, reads KAGVTQTPRYLIKTRGQQVTLSCSPISGHRSVSWYQQTPGQGLQFLFEYFSETQRNKGNFPGRFSGRQFSNSRSEMNVSTLELGDSALYLCASSLFGPEQYFGPGTRLTVT.

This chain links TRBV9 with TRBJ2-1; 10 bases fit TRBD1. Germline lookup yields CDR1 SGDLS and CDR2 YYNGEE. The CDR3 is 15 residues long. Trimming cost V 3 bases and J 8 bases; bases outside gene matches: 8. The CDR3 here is CASSGRDRGIDEQFF. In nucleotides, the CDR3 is TGTGCCAGCAGCGGAAGGGACAGGGGTATCGATGAGCAGTTCTTC.

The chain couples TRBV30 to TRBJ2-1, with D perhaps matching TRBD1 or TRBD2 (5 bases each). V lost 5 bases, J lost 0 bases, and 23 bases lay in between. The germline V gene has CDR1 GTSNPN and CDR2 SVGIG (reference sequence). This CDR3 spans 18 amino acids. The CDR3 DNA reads TGTGCCTGGCTGGCGGGTTTCGGATGGGGCGACTCCTACAATGAGCAGTTCTTC. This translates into CAWLAGFGWGDSYNEQFF.

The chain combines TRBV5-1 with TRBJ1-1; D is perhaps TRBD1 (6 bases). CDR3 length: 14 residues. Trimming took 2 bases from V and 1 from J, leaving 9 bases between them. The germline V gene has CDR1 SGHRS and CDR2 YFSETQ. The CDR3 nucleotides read TGCGCCAGCAGCTTACAACAGGGGAACACTGAAGCTTTCTTT. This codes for CASSLQQGNTEAFF.

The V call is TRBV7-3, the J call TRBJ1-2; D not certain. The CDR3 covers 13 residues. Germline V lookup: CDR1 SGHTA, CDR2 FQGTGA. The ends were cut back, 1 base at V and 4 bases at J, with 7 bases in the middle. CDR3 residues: CASSLNPSYGYTF. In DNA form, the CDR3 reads TGTGCCAGCAGCTTAAACCCTAGCTATGGCTACACCTTC.

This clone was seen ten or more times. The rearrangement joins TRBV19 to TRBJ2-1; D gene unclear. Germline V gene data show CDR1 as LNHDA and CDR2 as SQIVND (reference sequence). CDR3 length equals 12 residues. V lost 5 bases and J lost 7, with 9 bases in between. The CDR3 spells CASSPLGNEQFF. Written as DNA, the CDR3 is TGTGCCAGTAGTCCCCTAGGGAATGAGCAGTTCTTC.

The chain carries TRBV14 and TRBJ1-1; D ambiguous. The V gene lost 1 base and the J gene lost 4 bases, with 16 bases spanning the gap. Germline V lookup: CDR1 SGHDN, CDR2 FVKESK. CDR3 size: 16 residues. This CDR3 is CASSQGAGRGPTEAFF. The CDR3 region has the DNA TGTGCCAGCAGCCAAGGAGCAGGTCGTGGTCCCACTGAAGCTTTCTTT.

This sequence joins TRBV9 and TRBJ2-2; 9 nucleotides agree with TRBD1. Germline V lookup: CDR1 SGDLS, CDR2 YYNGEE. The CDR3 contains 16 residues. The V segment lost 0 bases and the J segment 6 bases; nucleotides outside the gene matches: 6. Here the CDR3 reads CASSVVGTGSAGELFF. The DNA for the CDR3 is TGTGCCAGCAGCGTAGTTGGGACAGGGTCGGCCGGGGAGCTGTTTTTT.

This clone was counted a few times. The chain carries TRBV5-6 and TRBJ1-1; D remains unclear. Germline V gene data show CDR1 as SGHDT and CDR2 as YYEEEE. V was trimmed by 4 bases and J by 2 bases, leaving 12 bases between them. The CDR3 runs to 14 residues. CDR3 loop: CASSPWTGNTEAFF. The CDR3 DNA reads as TGTGCCAGCAGCCCCTGGACGGGTAACACTGAAGCTTTCTTT.

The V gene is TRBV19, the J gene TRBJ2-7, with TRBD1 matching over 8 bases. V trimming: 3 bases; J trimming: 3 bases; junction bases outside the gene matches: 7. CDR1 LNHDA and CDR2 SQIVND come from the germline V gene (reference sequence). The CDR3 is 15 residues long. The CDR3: CASSIYGTGNYEQYF. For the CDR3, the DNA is TGTGCCAGTAGTATCTACGGGACAGGAAACTACGAGCAGTACTTC. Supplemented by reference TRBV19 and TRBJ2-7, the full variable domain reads DGGITQSPKYLFRKEGQNVTLSCEQNLNHDAMYWYRQDPGQGLRLIYYSQIVNDFQKGDIAEGYSVSREKKESFPLTVTSAQKNPTAFYLCASSIYGTGNYEQYFGPGTRLTVT.